This T cell receptor (beta chain) was sequenced for a study of type 1 and type 2 diabetes patients. About the study: T cells were magnetically sorted from PBMCs as CD4+ or CD8+ subsets.

A word on this clonotype: Its target is not known.

Amplification started from genomic DNA. A primer set of 30 forward and 13 reverse primers amplified the CDR3. Each CDR3 protein gets one entry after TCRdb re-called the multiplex PCR reads with MiXCR. The sample contains 250,000 or so distinct CDR3 sequences, more than 45% of which appear only once. Overall study results and limits: Some expanded clones seen only in T1D might occur in additional T2D or control samples.

Donors had no other autoimmune disease or infection in four weeks. Trimming cost V 3 bases and J 3 bases, with 7 bases left between them. The CDR3 length is 13 residues. Germline V gene sequence: CDR1 MDHEN, CDR2 SYDVKM. This chain connects TRBV28 to TRBJ2-3; D possibly corresponds to TRBD2 (5 bases). The specimen was peripheral blood mononuclear cells (PBMCs). This clonotype was sampled from a man between 18 and 35 years old with type 2 diabetes. CDR3 sequence: CASSFPGTDTQYF. The CDR3 DNA reads as TGTGCCAGCAGTTTTCCGGGAACAGATACGCAGTATTTT.